Given below is one T cell receptor (beta chain) in context. V lost 5 bases, J lost 2 bases, and 13 bases lay in between. This CDR3 is 14 amino acids long. Germline V gene sequence: CDR1 SGHVS, CDR2 FQNEAQ. These data are taken from a study of shared clonotypes between healthy human individuals. Study-level background: Donors had three CD4 naive, three CD4 memory, two CD8 naive and one CD8 memory plate apiece.

Deep was the level used in running the assay. This table comes from immunoSEQ multiplex PCR, and its TCRdb copy is limited to in-frame clones, with some not included. The sample comprises about a million clones, 75% of which are singletons, and nearly 1.5% rests with the top ten. The rearrangement uses TRBV7-8 and TRBJ2-7, with D perhaps TRBD1 (6 bases). Sequencing was performed on memory CD4+ T cells sorted from blood. Subset specified: CD45RA-negative fraction. This receptor was identified in a young man in good health. Here the CDR3 reads CASSLWTATYEQYF. For the CDR3, the DNA is TGTGCCAGCAGCCTATGGACAGCGACCTACGAGCAGTACTTC.